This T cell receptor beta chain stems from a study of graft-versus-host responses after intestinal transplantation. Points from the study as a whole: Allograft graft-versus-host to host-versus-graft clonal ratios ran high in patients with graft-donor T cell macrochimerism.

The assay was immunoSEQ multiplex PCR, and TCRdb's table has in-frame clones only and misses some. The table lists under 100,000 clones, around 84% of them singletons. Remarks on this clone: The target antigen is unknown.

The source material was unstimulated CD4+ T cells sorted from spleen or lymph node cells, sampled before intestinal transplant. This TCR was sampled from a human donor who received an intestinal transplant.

In DNA, the CDR3 is TGTGCCAGTTCCCCGAGGACAGGGAATGATGAAAAACTGTTTTTT. Translating it yields CASSPRTGNDEKLFF. The genes are TRBV18 and TRBJ1-4; TRBD1 matches 8 bases. V was clipped by 9 bases and J by 6 bases; unmatched bases: 12. CDR1 and CDR2 from the germline V gene are KGHSH and LQKENI. This CDR3 spans 15 amino acids.